A selection of T cell receptor beta chains follows, all from one sample in a study of blood T cell repertoires in COVID-19. Profiled with immunoSEQ multiplex PCR; TCRdb holds only in-frame clones, not every one. The sample consists of roughly 520,000 clones, over 75% of them appearing once. Sequenced sample: PBMCs or T cells enriched from blood (not recorded which). These receptors came from a woman aged 40 to 50 who had recovered from COVID-19. Both conserved end residues are part of each CDR3. D genes are given only for firm matches. The size entry is marked missing in some rows and otherwise reads once, few, many or a size class.

CDR3nt	CDR3aa	v_gene	d_gene	j_gene	abundance
TGTGCCAGCAGCCAACGTGACGGGGCCAAAAACATTCAGTACTTC	CASSQRDGAKNIQYF	TRBV3-1/TRBV3-2	NA	TRBJ2-4	NA
TGTGCCAGTAGTTCGGGACAGGGATCCGGGGAGCTGTTTTTT	CASSSGQGSGELFF	TRBV19	TRBD1	TRBJ2-2	once
TGTGCCAGCAGTTTAATTCGGGGTCCTCCCTCCACTGAAGCTTTCTTT	CASSLIRGPPSTEAFF	TRBV27	NA	TRBJ1-1	few
TGTGCCAGCAGCGACCGGGGTACAATGAACACTGAAGCTTTCTTT	CASSDRGTMNTEAFF	TRBV21-1	NA	TRBJ1-1	NA
TGTGCCAGCAGCCAGTTCCACACAACTAATGAAAAACTGTTTTTT	CASSQFHTTNEKLFF	TRBV4-2	NA	TRBJ1-4	NA
TGCGCCAGCAGCCAGCCCGGGAGGGGCGGCCACCTCAATGAGCAGTTCTTC	CASSQPGRGGHLNEQFF	TRBV4-3	TRBD2	TRBJ2-1	NA
TGTGCCAGCAGCCGCACAGTCGAAGCTTTCTTT	CASSRTVEAFF	TRBV7-2	NA	TRBJ1-1	NA
TGTGCCAGCAGTCGACAACTAGCGGGAGCCTACGAGCAGTACTTC	CASSRQLAGAYEQYF	TRBV6-5	TRBD2	TRBJ2-7	once
TGTGCCAGCTCACCGCAGGGAGGATTTGGCACTGGGGCCAACGTCCTGACTTTC	CASSPQGGFGTGANVLTF	TRBV18	NA	TRBJ2-6	NA
TGTGCCAGCAGCTTTGACAGGGCTATCTACGAGCAGTACTTC	CASSFDRAIYEQYF	TRBV11-2	TRBD1	TRBJ2-7	NA
TGTGCCAGCAGCTTAGCGAGAGCCAGGGGGCCAGAAAAACTGTTTTTT	CASSLARARGPEKLFF	TRBV7-9	TRBD1	TRBJ1-4	NA
TGCGCCAGCAGCCAAGCCCCCCTACTAGCGGGCGAGCAGTACTTC	CASSQAPLLAGEQYF	TRBV4-1	TRBD2	TRBJ2-7	NA
TGTGCCTGGAGTAACGGCGGGAGCTCCTACGAGCAGTACTTC	CAWSNGGSSYEQYF	TRBV30	TRBD2	TRBJ2-7	NA
TGTGCCAGCTCAGAGGGCCCCGACGGGTTTACTGAAGCTTTCTTT	CASSEGPDGFTEAFF	TRBV18	NA	TRBJ1-1	NA
TGTGCCAGCAGCTTAGAACCAGGGATGAACACTGAAGCTTTCTTT	CASSLEPGMNTEAFF	TRBV11-2	NA	TRBJ1-1	NA
TGTGCCAGCAGCTCTCTAGACAGGGGGCGAGCCGGGGAGCTGTTTTTT	CASSSLDRGRAGELFF	TRBV11-3	TRBD1	TRBJ2-2	NA
TGTGCCAGCAGTTTATGGGACAGGAACCTTTTGAACACTGAAGCTTTCTTT	CASSLWDRNLLNTEAFF	TRBV28	TRBD1	TRBJ1-1	once
TGCGCCAGCAGCCATGGACAGGGGGCAGGGTACGAGCAGTACTTC	CASSHGQGAGYEQYF	TRBV5-1	TRBD1	TRBJ2-7	once
TGTGCCAGCAGTTCCCCAAGGGGGCAGGGGCCTGTTGAAAAACTGTTTTTT	CASSSPRGQGPVEKLFF	TRBV27	TRBD1	TRBJ1-4	once
TGTGCCAGCAGCGTACACTCCGGGACTCCGTCCACTGAAGCTTTCTTT	CASSVHSGTPSTEAFF	TRBV7-2	NA	TRBJ1-1	NA
TGTGCCAGCAGTCTCTGGTCCGGGAGGAACACTGAAGCTTTCTTT	CASSLWSGRNTEAFF	TRBV27	NA	TRBJ1-1	once
TGTGCCAGTAGAACTGGGACAGATAATTCACCCCTCCACTTT	CASRTGTDNSPLHF	TRBV19	TRBD1	TRBJ1-6	few